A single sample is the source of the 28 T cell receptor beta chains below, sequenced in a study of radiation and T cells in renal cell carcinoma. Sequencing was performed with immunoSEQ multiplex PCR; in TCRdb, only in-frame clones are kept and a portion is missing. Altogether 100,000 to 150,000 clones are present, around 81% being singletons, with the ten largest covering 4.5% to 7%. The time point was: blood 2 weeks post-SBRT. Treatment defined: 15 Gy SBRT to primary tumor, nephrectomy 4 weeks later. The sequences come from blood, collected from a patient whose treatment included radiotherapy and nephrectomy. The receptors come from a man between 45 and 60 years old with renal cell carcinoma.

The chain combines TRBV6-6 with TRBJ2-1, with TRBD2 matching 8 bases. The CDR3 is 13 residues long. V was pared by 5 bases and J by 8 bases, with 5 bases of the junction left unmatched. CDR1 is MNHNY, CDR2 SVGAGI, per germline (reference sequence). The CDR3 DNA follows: TGTGCCAGCAGTGGCGGGGGGAGGGATGAGCAGTTCTTC. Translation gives CASSGGGRDEQFF.

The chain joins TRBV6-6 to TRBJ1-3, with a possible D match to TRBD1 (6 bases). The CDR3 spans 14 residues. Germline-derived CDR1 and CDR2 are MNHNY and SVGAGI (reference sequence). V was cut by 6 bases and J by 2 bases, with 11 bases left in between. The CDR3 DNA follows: TGTGCCAGCAGCCTTACAGGGCCTGGAAACACCATATATTTT. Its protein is CASSLTGPGNTIYF.

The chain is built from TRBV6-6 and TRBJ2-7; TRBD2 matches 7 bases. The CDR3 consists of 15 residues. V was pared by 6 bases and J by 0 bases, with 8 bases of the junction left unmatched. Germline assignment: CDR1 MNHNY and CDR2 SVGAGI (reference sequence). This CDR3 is CASSRLADLSYEQYF. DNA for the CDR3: TGTGCCAGCAGCCGGCTAGCGGACCTCTCCTACGAGCAGTACTTC.

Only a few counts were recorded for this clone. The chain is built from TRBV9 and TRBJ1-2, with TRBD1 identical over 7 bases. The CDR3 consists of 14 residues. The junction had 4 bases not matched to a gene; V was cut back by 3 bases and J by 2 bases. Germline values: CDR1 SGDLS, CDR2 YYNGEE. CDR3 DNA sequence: TGTGCCAGCAGCGGACAGGGAAACAACTATGGCTACACCTTC. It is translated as CASSGQGNNYGYTF.

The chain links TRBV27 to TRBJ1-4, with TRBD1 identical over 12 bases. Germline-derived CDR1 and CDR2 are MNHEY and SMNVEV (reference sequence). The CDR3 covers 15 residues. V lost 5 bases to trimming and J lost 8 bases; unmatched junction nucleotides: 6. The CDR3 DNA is TGTGCCAGCAGTCCCGGGACAGGGGGCCGGGAAAAACTGTTTTTT. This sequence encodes CASSPGTGGREKLFF.

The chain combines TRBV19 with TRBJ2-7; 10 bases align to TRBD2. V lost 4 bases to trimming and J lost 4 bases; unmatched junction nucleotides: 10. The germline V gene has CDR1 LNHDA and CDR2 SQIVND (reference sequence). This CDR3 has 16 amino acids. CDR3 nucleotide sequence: TGTGCCAGTAGTAGCTTCCTAGCGGGAGATGGGTACGAGCAGTACTTC. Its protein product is CASSSFLAGDGYEQYF. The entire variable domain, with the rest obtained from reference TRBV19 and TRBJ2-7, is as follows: DGGITQSPKYLFRKEGQNVTLSCEQNLNHDAMYWYRQDPGQGLRLIYYSQIVNDFQKGDIAEGYSVSREKKESFPLTVTSAQKNPTAFYLCASSSFLAGDGYEQYFGPGTRLTVT.

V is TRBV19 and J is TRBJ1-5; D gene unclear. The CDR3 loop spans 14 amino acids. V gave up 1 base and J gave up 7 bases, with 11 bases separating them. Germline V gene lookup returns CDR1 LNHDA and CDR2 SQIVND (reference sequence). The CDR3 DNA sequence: TGTGCCAGTAGTATAGGTGGTAGATACCAGCCCCAGCATTTT. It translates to CASSIGGRYQPQHF.

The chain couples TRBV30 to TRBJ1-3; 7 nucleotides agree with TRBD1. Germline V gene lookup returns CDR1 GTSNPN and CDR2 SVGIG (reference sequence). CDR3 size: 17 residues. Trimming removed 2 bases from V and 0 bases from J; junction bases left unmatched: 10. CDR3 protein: CAWSTLGQATSGNTIYF. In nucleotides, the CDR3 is TGTGCCTGGAGTACCCTAGGACAGGCGACCTCTGGAAACACCATATATTTT.

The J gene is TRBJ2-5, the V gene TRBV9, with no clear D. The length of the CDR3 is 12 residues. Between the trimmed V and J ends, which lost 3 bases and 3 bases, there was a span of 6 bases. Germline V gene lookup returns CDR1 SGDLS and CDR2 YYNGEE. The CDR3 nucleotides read TGTGCCAGCAGCGCGAACAAAGAGACCCAGTACTTC. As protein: CASSANKETQYF.

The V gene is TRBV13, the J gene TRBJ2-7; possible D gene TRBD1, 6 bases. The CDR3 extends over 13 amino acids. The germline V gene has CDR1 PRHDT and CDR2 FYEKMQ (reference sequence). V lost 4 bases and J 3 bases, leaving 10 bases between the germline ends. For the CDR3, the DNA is TGTGCCAGCAGCTGGGGACAAAGCTACGAGCAGTACTTC. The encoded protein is CASSWGQSYEQYF. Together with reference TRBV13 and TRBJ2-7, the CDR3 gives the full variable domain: AAGVIQSPRHLIKEKRETATLKCYPIPRHDTVYWYQQGPGQDPQFLISFYEKMQSDKGSIPDRFSAQQFSDYHSELNMSSLELGDSALYFCASSWGQSYEQYFGPGTRLTVT.

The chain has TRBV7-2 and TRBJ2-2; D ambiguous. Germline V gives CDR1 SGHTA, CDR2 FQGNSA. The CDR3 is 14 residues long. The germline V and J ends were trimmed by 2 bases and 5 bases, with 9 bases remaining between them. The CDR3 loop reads CASSLIGRTGELFF. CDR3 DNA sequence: TGTGCCAGCAGCTTAATAGGACGGACCGGGGAGCTGTTTTTT.

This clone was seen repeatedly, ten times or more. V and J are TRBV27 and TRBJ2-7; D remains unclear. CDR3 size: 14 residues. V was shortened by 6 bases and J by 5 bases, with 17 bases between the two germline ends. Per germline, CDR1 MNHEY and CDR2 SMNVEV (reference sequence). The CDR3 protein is CASSVDTAMDEQYF. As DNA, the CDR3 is TGTGCCAGCAGCGTCGACACTGCCATGGACGAGCAGTACTTC.

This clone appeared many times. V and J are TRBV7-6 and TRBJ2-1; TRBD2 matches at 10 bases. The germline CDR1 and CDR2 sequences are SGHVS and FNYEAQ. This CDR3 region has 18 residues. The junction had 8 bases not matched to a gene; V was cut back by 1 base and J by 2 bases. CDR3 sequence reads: CASSLGPSGGATYNEQFF. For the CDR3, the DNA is TGTGCCAGCAGCTTAGGTCCTAGCGGGGGCGCTACCTACAATGAGCAGTTCTTC.

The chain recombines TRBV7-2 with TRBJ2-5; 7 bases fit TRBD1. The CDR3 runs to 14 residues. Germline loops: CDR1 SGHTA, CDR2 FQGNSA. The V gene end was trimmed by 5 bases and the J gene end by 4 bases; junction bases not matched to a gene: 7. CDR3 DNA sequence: TGTGCCAGCAGCCCTAGAACAGGGGCAGAGACCCAGTACTTC. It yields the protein CASSPRTGAETQYF.

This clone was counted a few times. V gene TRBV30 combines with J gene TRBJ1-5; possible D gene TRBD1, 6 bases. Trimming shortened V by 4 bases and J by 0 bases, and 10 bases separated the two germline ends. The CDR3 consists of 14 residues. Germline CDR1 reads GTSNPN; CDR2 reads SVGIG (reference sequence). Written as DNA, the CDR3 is TGTGCCTGGAACCAGGGGAATAGCAATCAGCCCCAGCATTTT. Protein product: CAWNQGNSNQPQHF.

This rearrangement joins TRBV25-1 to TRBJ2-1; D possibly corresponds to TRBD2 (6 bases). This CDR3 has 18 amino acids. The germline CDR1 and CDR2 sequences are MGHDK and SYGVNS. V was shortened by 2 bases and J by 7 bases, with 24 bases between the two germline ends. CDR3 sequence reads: CASSEVYGSGGGRNEQFF. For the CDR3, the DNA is TGTGCCAGCAGTGAAGTATATGGGTCCGGGGGAGGTAGGAATGAGCAGTTCTTC.

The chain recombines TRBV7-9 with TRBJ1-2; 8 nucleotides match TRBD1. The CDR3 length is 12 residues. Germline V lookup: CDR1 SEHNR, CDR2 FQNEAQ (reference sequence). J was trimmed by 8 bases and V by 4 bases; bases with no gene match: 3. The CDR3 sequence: CASSSTGVGYTF. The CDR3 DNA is TGTGCCAGCAGCTCGACAGGGGTCGGCTACACCTTC. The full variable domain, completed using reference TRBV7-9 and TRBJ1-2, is DTGVSQNPRHKITKRGQNVTFRCDPISEHNRLYWYRQTLGQGPEFLTYFQNEAQLEKSRLLSDRFSAERPKGSFSTLEIQRTEQGDSAMYLCASSSTGVGYTFGSGTRLTVV.

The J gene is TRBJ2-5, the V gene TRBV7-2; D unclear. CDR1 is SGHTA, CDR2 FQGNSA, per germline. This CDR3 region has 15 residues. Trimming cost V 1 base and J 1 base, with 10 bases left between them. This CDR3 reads CASSLVSDAQETQYF. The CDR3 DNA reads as TGTGCCAGCAGCTTAGTTTCCGACGCCCAAGAGACCCAGTACTTC.

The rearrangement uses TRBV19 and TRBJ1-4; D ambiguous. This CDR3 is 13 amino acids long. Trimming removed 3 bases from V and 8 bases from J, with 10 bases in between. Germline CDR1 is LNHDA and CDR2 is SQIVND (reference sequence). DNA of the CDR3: TGTGCCAGTAGTATGGGCCCCTCGGAAAAACTGTTTTTT. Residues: CASSMGPSEKLFF.

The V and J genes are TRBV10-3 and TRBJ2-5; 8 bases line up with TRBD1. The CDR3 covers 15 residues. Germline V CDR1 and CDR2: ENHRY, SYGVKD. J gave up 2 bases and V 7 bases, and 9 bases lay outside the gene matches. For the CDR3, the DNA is TGTGCCATCACCCCTGGACAGGGAGGTCAAGAGACCCAGTACTTC. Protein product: CAITPGQGGQETQYF.

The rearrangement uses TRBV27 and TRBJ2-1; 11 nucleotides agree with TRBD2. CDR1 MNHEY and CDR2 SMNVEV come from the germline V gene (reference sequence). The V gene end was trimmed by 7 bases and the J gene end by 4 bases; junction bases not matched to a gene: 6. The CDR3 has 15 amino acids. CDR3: CASNYGTSGYNEQFF. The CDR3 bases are TGTGCCAGCAACTACGGGACTAGCGGTTACAATGAGCAGTTCTTC.

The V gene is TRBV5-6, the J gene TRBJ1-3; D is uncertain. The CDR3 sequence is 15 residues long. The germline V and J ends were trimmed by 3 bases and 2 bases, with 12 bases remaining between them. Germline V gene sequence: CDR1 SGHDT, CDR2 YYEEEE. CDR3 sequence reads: CASSWGSSAGNTIYF. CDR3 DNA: TGTGCCAGCAGCTGGGGTAGTTCGGCTGGAAACACCATATATTTT.

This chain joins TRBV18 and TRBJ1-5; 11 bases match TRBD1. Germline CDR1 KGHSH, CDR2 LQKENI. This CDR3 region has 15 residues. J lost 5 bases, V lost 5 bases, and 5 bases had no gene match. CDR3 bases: TGTGCCAGCTCATCGGGACAGGGGGTCTATCAGCCCCAGCATTTT. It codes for CASSSGQGVYQPQHF.

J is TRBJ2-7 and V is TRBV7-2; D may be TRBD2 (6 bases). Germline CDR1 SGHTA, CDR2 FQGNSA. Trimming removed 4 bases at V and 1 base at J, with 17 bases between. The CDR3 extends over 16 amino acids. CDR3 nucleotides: TGTGCCAGCAGCTCCGGTCCGGGCGGGATATCCTACGAGCAGTACTTC. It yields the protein CASSSGPGGISYEQYF.

The CDR3 sequence is CASSVHGANTGELFF. CDR3 DNA sequence: TGTGCCAGCAGTGTACACGGGGCGAACACCGGGGAGCTGTTTTTT. V usage is TRBV2 and J usage is TRBJ2-2, with D possibly being TRBD2 (5 bases). Germline CDR1 and CDR2: SNHLY and FYNNEI. The CDR3 is 15 amino acids. Deletions cut 4 bases from V and 0 bases from J, with 9 bases between.

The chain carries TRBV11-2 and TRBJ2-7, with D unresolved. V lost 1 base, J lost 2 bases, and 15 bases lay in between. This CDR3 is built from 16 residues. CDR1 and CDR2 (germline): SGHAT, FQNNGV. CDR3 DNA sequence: TGTGCCAGCAGCTTAGTAACTGCCCTCACAGCCTACGAGCAGTACTTC. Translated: CASSLVTALTAYEQYF.

The CDR3 bases are TGTGCCTGGGAGGGGGGCTCAGATACGCAGTATTTT. As protein: CAWEGGSDTQYF. The chain is built from TRBV30 and TRBJ2-3, with D perhaps matching TRBD1 or TRBD2 (6 bases each). Germline-derived CDR1 and CDR2 are GTSNPN and SVGIG (reference sequence). This CDR3 comprises 12 residues. V was shortened by 5 bases and J by 4 bases, with 10 bases between the two germline ends.

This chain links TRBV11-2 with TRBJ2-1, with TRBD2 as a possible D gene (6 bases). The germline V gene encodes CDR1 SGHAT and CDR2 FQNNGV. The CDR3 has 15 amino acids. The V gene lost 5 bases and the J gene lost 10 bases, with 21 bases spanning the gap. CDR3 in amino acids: CASSPGGVLVTEQFF. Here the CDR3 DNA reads TGTGCCAGCAGCCCCGGAGGGGTGTTGGTAACCGAGCAGTTCTTC. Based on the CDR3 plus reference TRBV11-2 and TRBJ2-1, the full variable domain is EAGVAQSPRYKIIEKRQSVAFWCNPISGHATLYWYQQILGQGPKLLIQFQNNGVVDDSQLPKDRFSAERLKGVDSTLKIQPAKLEDSAVYLCASSPGGVLVTEQFFGPGTRLTVL.